This T cell receptor beta chain stems from a study of blood T cell repertoires in COVID-19. Study details: The study drew acute and convalescent COVID-19 samples from the United States, Italy and Spain. Sources were T cells, B-cell-depleted T cells, or PBMCs; the material itself was cDNA or gDNA.

The V and J ends lost 6 bases and 4 bases respectively, with 7 bases between them. This CDR3 spans 11 amino acids. Germline V CDR1 and CDR2: SNHLY, FYNNEI. Original processing notes: Reference gene primers were amplified, and this amplification served to estimate nucleated cell counts. The data were produced by immunoSEQ multiplex PCR, yet TCRdb's version contains in-frame clones alone and is incomplete. V and J calls and clone size are copied from that table; D and trimming were computed from the DNA. The sample has hundreds of thousands of clones; about nine tenths are singletons. This sequence joins TRBV2 and TRBJ2-7; no firm D call. Sequences were obtained from peripheral blood. This receptor was taken from a woman younger than 45 with active or convalescent COVID-19. The CDR3 coding sequence is TGTGCCAGCAGCCCTAAGTACGAGCAGTACTTC. Its protein is CASSPKYEQYF.